One and the same sample provided the 28 T cell receptor beta chains below, sequenced in a study of blood T cell repertoires in COVID-19. Clones were sequenced by immunoSEQ multiplex PCR, and TCRdb holds only the in-frame ones, with some missing. The sample contains about 160,000 clones, over 85% of which appear only once. Source material: peripheral blood. These receptors all stem from a man in his 60s with active or convalescent COVID-19.

This chain connects TRBV5-4 to TRBJ2-1, with TRBD1 identical over 8 bases. The CDR3 is 15 amino acids. Germline V gene sequence: CDR1 SGHNT, CDR2 YYREEE (reference sequence). The trim removed 3 bases at V and 1 base at J, leaving 3 bases unmatched. The CDR3 region is CASSSRQGSYNEQFF. Here the CDR3 DNA reads TGTGCCAGCAGCTCTAGACAGGGGTCCTACAATGAGCAGTTCTTC.

The chain couples TRBV5-5 to TRBJ1-2, with D perhaps matching TRBD1 (5 bases). CDR1 is SGHKS, CDR2 YYEKEE, per germline (reference sequence). The CDR3 has 15 residues. The ends were cut back, 0 bases at V and 4 bases at J, with 13 bases in the middle. CDR3 protein: CASSLVVGESYGYTF. The DNA for the CDR3 is TGTGCCAGCAGCTTGGTAGTAGGGGAAAGCTATGGCTACACCTTC.

The rearrangement joins TRBV6-4 to TRBJ2-3, with 10 bases matching TRBD2. Per the germline V gene, CDR1 is MRHNA and CDR2 is SNTAGT. Trimming removed 4 bases from V and 4 bases from J; junction bases left unmatched: 5. The CDR3 has 15 residues. This CDR3 reads CASSVRTSGSDTQYF. DNA for the CDR3: TGTGCCAGCAGTGTAAGGACTAGCGGATCAGATACGCAGTATTTT.

This chain uses TRBV12-3 or TRBV12-4 with TRBJ1-1, with 9 bases fitting TRBD1. This CDR3 has 13 amino acids. Losses at the gene ends were 8 bases for V and 4 bases for J; bases not matched to a gene: 5. The CDR3 region has the DNA TGTGCCAGCCCCCCGGACAGGGGCACTGAAGCTTTCTTT. Its protein is CASPPDRGTEAFF.

This clone was seen only once. As DNA, the CDR3 is TGTGCCAGCACCTCCGGACAGGCGAACTATGGCTACACCTTC. Amino acids: CASTSGQANYGYTF. V is TRBV6-5 and J is TRBJ1-2; 7 bases match TRBD1. The CDR3 has 14 residues. Germline lookup yields CDR1 MNHEY and CDR2 SVGAGI. V was pared by 7 bases and J by 2 bases, with 7 bases of the junction left unmatched.

This chain connects TRBV5-1 to TRBJ2-5; 7 bases agree with TRBD1. The CDR3 runs 14 residues. Trimming took 4 bases from V and 5 from J; bases not matched to a gene: 8. Germline V gives CDR1 SGHRS, CDR2 YFSETQ. CDR3 amino acids: CASSRLGGLETQYF. CDR3 DNA sequence: TGCGCCAGCAGCCGCTTAGGGGGCTTGGAGACCCAGTACTTC. Drawing the rest from reference TRBV5-1 and TRBJ2-5, the complete variable domain is KAGVTQTPRYLIKTRGQQVTLSCSPISGHRSVSWYQQTPGQGLQFLFEYFSETQRNKGNFPGRFSGRQFSNSRSEMNVSTLELGDSALYLCASSRLGGLETQYFGPGTRLLVL.

In its sample, this clone was seen a few times. The rearrangement joins TRBV7-6 to TRBJ1-5; 9 nucleotides match TRBD1. From germline, CDR1 is SGHVS and CDR2 FNYEAQ. V lost 5 bases, J lost 0 bases, and 2 bases stayed unmatched. The CDR3 length is 15 residues. The CDR3 loop reads CASSQTGGSNQPQHF. The CDR3 bases are TGTGCCAGCAGCCAGACAGGGGGTAGCAATCAGCCCCAGCATTTT.

The chain links TRBV15 to TRBJ1-4, with 8 nucleotides matching TRBD1. Looked up from germline, CDR1 is LNHNV and CDR2 is YYDKDF (reference sequence). V shed 0 bases and J 7 bases; nucleotides not matched to a gene: 4. This CDR3 is 15 amino acids long. In DNA form, the CDR3 reads TGTGCCACCAGCAGAGATTTGGACAGGGCTGAAAAACTGTTTTTT. Translation gives CATSRDLDRAEKLFF.

The V gene is TRBV9, the J gene TRBJ2-1, with 16 bases that match TRBD2. CDR1 and CDR2 (germline): SGDLS, YYNGEE. Trimming removed 3 bases from V and 9 bases from J; junction bases left unmatched: 6. This CDR3 is built from 16 residues. The CDR3 DNA is TGTGCCAGCAGCGAACCGGGACTAGCGGGGGGGGTTGAGCAGTTCTTC. As protein: CASSEPGLAGGVEQFF.

The chain joins TRBV14 to TRBJ1-2, with 9 bases aligning to TRBD1. Germline V CDR1 and CDR2: SGHDN, FVKESK. V shed 2 bases, J shed 5 bases, and the junction held 9 bases outside the gene matches. CDR3 size: 16 residues. CDR3 DNA sequence: TGTGCCAGCAGCCAACACTCGGACAGGGGCTTGTATGGCTACACCTTC. As protein: CASSQHSDRGLYGYTF.

This chain uses TRBV19 with TRBJ1-2; maybe TRBD1 (5 bases). Germline CDR1 and CDR2: LNHDA and SQIVND (reference sequence). The CDR3 spans 14 residues. The V and J ends lost 5 bases and 5 bases respectively, with 15 bases between them. The CDR3 sequence is CASSGGFTGYGYTF. The CDR3 nucleotides are TGTGCCAGTAGTGGGGGGTTTACGGGTTATGGCTACACCTTC.

V usage is TRBV5-4 and J usage is TRBJ2-7; the match to TRBD2 covers 12 bases. Trimming removed 7 bases from V and 0 bases from J; junction bases left unmatched: 14. The CDR3 consists of 18 residues. Germline V gene data show CDR1 as SGHNT and CDR2 as YYREEE (reference sequence). This CDR3 reads CASGPFRLAGGSSYEQYF. Here the CDR3 DNA reads TGTGCCAGCGGACCTTTTCGTCTAGCGGGGGGGAGCTCCTACGAGCAGTACTTC. The full variable domain, its missing parts supplied by reference TRBV5-4 and TRBJ2-7, is ETGVTQSPTHLIKTRGQQVTLRCSSQSGHNTVSWYQQALGQGPQFIFQYYREEENGRGNFPPRFSGLQFPNYSSELNVNALELDDSALYLCASGPFRLAGGSSYEQYFGPGTRLTVT.

This sequence joins TRBV7-8 and TRBJ1-5, with a weak D call TRBD1 (5 bases). The CDR3 sequence is 15 residues long. V was clipped by 1 base and J by 6 bases, with 13 bases between them. Germline loops: CDR1 SGHVS, CDR2 FQNEAQ. DNA of the CDR3: TGTGCCAGCAGCTTAGGGGGAGGGGTCAGTCAGCCCCAGCATTTT. Amino acids: CASSLGGGVSQPQHF.

V gene TRBV3-1 (or the pseudogene TRBV3-2) combines with J gene TRBJ2-5; tentative D call: TRBD2 (6 bases). Trimming removed 4 bases from V and 1 base from J, with 16 bases in between. CDR1 and CDR2 from the germline V gene are LGHDT and YNNKEL (reference sequence). The CDR3 loop spans 16 amino acids. Written as DNA, the CDR3 is TGTGCCAGCAGCCGCCGACTAGTCGCCATCCAAGAGACCCAGTACTTC. Protein sequence: CASSRRLVAIQETQYF.

The chain links TRBV19 to TRBJ2-1, with D possibly matching TRBD1 (5 bases). The CDR3 length is 12 residues. Germline-derived CDR1 and CDR2 are LNHDA and SQIVND (reference sequence). V lost 2 bases, J lost 8 bases, and 7 bases lay in between. The CDR3: CASSIWGYEQFF. The CDR3, as DNA: TGTGCCAGTAGTATATGGGGCTATGAGCAGTTCTTC.

V usage is TRBV7-2 and J usage is TRBJ2-3; TRBD2 matches at 7 bases. The V gene's germline CDR1 is SGHTA and CDR2 FQGNSA. CDR3 size: 15 residues. After removal of 8 bases from V and 1 base from J, the junction contained 9 bases not matched to a gene. The CDR3 here is CASLPTSDRTDTQYF. CDR3 DNA: TGTGCCAGCCTTCCTACTAGCGATCGCACAGATACGCAGTATTTT.

The J gene is TRBJ2-2, the V gene TRBV3-1 (or the pseudogene TRBV3-2); 8 bases map to TRBD2. Germline V gives CDR1 LGHDT, CDR2 YNNKEL (reference sequence). This CDR3 comprises 20 residues. V was clipped by 1 base and J by 6 bases; unmatched bases: 19. The CDR3 is CASSQVPRGGLFRTAGELFF. CDR3 coding DNA: TGTGCCAGCAGCCAAGTTCCACGGGGGGGCCTCTTCAGGACGGCCGGGGAGCTGTTTTTT.

The chain recombines TRBV5-8 with TRBJ1-4; D is perhaps TRBD1 (5 bases). This CDR3 has 14 amino acids. From germline, CDR1 is SGHTS and CDR2 YDEGEE. V was pared by 2 bases and J by 12 bases, with 17 bases between. DNA of the CDR3: TGTGCCAGCAGCTTCCTGAATGGGCAGGGCCAACTGTTTTTT. This codes for CASSFLNGQGQLFF. The complete variable domain, with remaining parts taken from reference TRBV5-8 and TRBJ1-4, reads EAGVTQSPTHLIKTRGQQATLRCSPISGHTSVYWYQQALGLGLQFLLWYDEGEERNRGNFPPRFSGRQFPNYSSELNVNALELEDSALYLCASSFLNGQGQLFFGSGTQLSVL.

This chain joins TRBV19 and TRBJ1-1, with D maybe TRBD1 (5 bases). Per germline, CDR1 LNHDA and CDR2 SQIVND (reference sequence). The CDR3 length is 14 residues. The germline V and J ends were trimmed by 10 bases and 4 bases, with 19 bases remaining between them. CDR3 protein: CATYSGSVGTEAFF. CDR3 bases: TGTGCCACGTACTCAGGGTCGGTTGGCACTGAAGCTTTCTTT.

This clone has only one observation. The CDR3 region is CSTQGENYGYTF. CDR3 DNA sequence: TGCAGTACCCAGGGGGAGAACTATGGCTACACCTTC. The chain couples TRBV29-1 to TRBJ1-2; 7 bases are shared with TRBD1. The CDR3 length is 12 residues. CDR1 and CDR2 from the germline V gene are SQVTM and ANQGSEA.

The rearrangement links TRBV9 to TRBJ2-3, with 8 nucleotides matching TRBD1. The CDR3 length is 15 residues. V shed 0 bases, J shed 3 bases, and the junction held 3 bases outside the gene matches. Germline V lookup: CDR1 SGDLS, CDR2 YYNGEE. In DNA, the CDR3 is TGTGCCAGCAGCGTAGCGACAGGGGCGACAGATACGCAGTATTTT. Translation: CASSVATGATDTQYF.

The chain recombines TRBV9 with TRBJ1-1; TRBD1 aligns across 8 bases. CDR3 length equals 15 residues. Germline V lookup: CDR1 SGDLS, CDR2 YYNGEE. V was clipped by 2 bases and J by 0 bases; unmatched bases: 3. The CDR3 protein is CASSVDRAMNTEAFF. CDR3 nucleotide sequence: TGTGCCAGCAGCGTGGACAGGGCCATGAACACTGAAGCTTTCTTT.

This sequence joins TRBV28 and TRBJ2-7; a possible D gene is TRBD1 (6 bases). Germline V gene data show CDR1 as MDHEN and CDR2 as SYDVKM. V was cut by 5 bases and J by 3 bases, with 17 bases left in between. CDR3 length: 15 amino acids. CDR3 in DNA: TGTGCCAGCAGTCTCACAGGGTATGTTAACTACGAGCAGTACTTC. The encoded protein is CASSLTGYVNYEQYF.

The CDR3, as DNA: TGTGCCAGCAGTCCAAAGGAGACGTTTTCGGAAACCGGGGAGCTGTTTTTT. Translating it yields CASSPKETFSETGELFF. This rearrangement joins TRBV6-6 to TRBJ2-2; D call uncertain. This CDR3 contains 17 residues. Deletions cut 5 bases from V and 5 bases from J, with 21 bases between. Germline CDR1 MNHNY, CDR2 SVGAGI (reference sequence).

This clone appeared once. This rearrangement joins TRBV7-7 to TRBJ2-5; tentatively, D is TRBD2 (7 bases). Deletions cut 3 bases from V and 2 bases from J, with 16 bases between. The CDR3 has 16 amino acids. Germline V gene lookup returns CDR1 SSHAT and CDR2 FNYEAQ (reference sequence). The CDR3 reads CASSLGGAALQETQYF. CDR3 bases: TGTGCCAGCAGCTTGGGGGGGGCAGCACTACAAGAGACCCAGTACTTC.

The rearrangement joins TRBV11-2 to TRBJ1-1; D is perhaps TRBD1 (5 bases). V was clipped by 1 base and J by 7 bases, with 16 bases between them. This CDR3 is built from 15 residues. Germline V lookup: CDR1 SGHAT, CDR2 FQNNGV. The CDR3 DNA sequence: TGTGCCAGCAGCTTAGGGGGCCTTTCCCACCGTGAAGCTTTCTTT. It encodes CASSLGGLSHREAFF.

The chain carries TRBV30 and TRBJ2-2; D possibly corresponds to TRBD2 (6 bases). The CDR3 is made up of 15 amino acids. V was trimmed by 1 base and J by 1 base, leaving 10 bases between them. In germline, CDR1 is GTSNPN, CDR2 SVGIG (reference sequence). The CDR3 loop is CAWSGLAKNTGELFF. As DNA, the CDR3 is TGTGCCTGGAGTGGGCTAGCGAAGAACACCGGGGAGCTGTTTTTT.

This clone was detected only once. This chain uses TRBV6-2 or TRBV6-3 with TRBJ2-3, with D perhaps TRBD2 (6 bases). Trimming removed 2 bases from V and 1 base from J, with 13 bases in between. Germline V gene lookup returns CDR1 MNHEY and CDR2 SVGEGT. The CDR3 contains 16 residues. CDR3 sequence (DNA): TGTGCCAGCAGTTACCGCCCGGGACTTGGCACAGATACGCAGTATTTT. As protein: CASSYRPGLGTDTQYF.